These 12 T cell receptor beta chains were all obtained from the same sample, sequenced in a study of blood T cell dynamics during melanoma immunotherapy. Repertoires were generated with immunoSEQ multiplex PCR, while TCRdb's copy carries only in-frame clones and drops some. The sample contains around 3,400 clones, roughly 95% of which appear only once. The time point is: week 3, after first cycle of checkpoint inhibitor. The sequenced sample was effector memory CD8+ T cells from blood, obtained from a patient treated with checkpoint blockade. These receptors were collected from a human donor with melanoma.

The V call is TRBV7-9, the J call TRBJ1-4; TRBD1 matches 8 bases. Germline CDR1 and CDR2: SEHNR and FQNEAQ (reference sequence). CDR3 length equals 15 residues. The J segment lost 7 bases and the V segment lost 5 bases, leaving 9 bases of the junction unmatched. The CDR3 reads CASSATGGSFEKLFF. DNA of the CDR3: TGTGCCAGCAGCGCAACAGGGGGTAGTTTTGAAAAACTGTTTTTT.

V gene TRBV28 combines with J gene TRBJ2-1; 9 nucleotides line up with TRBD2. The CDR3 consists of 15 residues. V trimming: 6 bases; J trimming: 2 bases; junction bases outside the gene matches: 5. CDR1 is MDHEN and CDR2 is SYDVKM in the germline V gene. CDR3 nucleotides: TGTGCCAGCAGGCGGGAGCGGGGGGCCTACAATGAGCAGTTCTTC. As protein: CASRRERGAYNEQFF.

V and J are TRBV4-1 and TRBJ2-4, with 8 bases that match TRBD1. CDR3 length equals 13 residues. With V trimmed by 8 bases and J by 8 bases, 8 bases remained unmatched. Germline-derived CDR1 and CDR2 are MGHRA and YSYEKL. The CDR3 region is CASAQGEGDIQYF. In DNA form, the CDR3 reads TGCGCCAGCGCACAGGGGGAAGGAGACATTCAGTACTTC.

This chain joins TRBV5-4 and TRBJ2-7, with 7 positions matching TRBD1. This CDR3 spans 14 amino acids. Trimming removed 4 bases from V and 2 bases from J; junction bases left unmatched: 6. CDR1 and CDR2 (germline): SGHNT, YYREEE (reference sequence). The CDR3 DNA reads TGTGCCAGCAGCGACTTAACAGGGGCCTACGAGCAGTACTTC. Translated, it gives CASSDLTGAYEQYF.

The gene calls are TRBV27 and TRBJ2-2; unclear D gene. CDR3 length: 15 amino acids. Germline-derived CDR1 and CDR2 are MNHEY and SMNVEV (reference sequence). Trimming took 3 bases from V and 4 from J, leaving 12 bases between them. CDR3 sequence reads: CASSLKQISTGELFF. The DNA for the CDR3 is TGTGCCAGCAGTTTGAAACAGATAAGCACCGGGGAGCTGTTTTTT.

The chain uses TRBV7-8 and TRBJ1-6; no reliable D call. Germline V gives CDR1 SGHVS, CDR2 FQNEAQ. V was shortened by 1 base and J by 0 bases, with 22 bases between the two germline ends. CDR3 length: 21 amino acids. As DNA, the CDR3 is TGTGCCAGCAGCTTAGAGACGGCCCAAGGACCCAAGAGCTCCTATAATTCACCCCTCCACTTT. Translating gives CASSLETAQGPKSSYNSPLHF.

CDR3 sequence: CASSLGPTGIYEQYF. The CDR3 DNA reads as TGTGCCAGCAGTTTAGGCCCGACAGGCATCTACGAGCAGTACTTC. The genes are TRBV28 and TRBJ2-7, with a possible D match to TRBD1 (6 bases). Germline V gene data show CDR1 as MDHEN and CDR2 as SYDVKM. The CDR3 runs 15 residues. Trimming shortened V by 2 bases and J by 3 bases, and 14 bases separated the two germline ends.

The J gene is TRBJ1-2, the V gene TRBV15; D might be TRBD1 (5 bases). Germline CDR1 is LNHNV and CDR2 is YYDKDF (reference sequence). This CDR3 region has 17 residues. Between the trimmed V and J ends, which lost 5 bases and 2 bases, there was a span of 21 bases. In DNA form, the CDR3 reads TGTGCCACCAGCCCCTCCGGACGTGGGGCGGAAAACTATGGCTACACCTTC. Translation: CATSPSGRGAENYGYTF.

CDR3 DNA: TGTGCCAGCAGCTTGGGGGACAGCTGGGGTGTCGAGCAGTACTTC. The encoded protein is CASSLGDSWGVEQYF. V usage is TRBV11-2 and J usage is TRBJ2-7, with 7 bases aligning to TRBD1. After removal of 3 bases from V and 6 bases from J, the junction contained 11 bases not matched to a gene. This CDR3 is 15 amino acids long. Germline V gene data show CDR1 as SGHAT and CDR2 as FQNNGV.

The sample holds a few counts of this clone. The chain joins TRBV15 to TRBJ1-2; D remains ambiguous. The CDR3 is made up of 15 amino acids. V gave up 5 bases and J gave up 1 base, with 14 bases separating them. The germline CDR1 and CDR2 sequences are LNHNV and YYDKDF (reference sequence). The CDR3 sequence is CATSPDRRYNYGYTF. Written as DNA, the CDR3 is TGTGCCACCAGCCCCGACCGACGTTATAACTATGGCTACACCTTC. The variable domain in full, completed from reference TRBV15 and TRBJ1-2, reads DAMVIQNPRYQVTQFGKPVTLSCSQTLNHNVMYWYQQKSSQAPKLLFHYYDKDFNNEADTPDNFQSRRPNTSFCFLDIRSPGLGDTAMYLCATSPDRRYNYGYTFGSGTRLTVV.

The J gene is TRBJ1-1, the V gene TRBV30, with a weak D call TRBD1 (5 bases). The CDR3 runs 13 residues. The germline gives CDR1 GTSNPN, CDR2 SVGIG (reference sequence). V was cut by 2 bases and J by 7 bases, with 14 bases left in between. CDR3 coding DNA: TGTGCCTGGAGTATTGGTGGGGGGGTTGAAGCTTTCTTT. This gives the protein CAWSIGGGVEAFF.

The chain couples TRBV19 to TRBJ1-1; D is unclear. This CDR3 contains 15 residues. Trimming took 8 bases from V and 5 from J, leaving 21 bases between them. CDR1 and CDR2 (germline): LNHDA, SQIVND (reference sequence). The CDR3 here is CASRSREGGWTEAFF. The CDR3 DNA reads TGTGCCAGTCGATCCAGAGAGGGAGGTTGGACTGAAGCTTTCTTT.